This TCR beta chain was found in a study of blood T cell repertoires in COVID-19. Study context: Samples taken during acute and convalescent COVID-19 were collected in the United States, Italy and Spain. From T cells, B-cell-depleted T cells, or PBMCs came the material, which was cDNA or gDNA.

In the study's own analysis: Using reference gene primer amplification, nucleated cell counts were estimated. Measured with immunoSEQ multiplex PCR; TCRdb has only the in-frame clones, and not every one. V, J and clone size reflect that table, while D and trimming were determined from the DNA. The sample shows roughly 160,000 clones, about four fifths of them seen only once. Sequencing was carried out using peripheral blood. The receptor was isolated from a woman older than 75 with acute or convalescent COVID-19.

The CDR3 loop reads CASSFLGAANSPLHF. For the CDR3, the DNA is TGTGCCAGCAGCTTTCTTGGGGCAGCTAATTCACCCCTCCACTTT. The chain combines TRBV7-8 with TRBJ1-6, with TRBD1 as a possible D gene (5 bases). CDR3 size: 15 residues. Germline values: CDR1 SGHVS, CDR2 FQNEAQ. Trimming took off 3 bases at V and 6 bases at J, with 12 bases between the two ends.